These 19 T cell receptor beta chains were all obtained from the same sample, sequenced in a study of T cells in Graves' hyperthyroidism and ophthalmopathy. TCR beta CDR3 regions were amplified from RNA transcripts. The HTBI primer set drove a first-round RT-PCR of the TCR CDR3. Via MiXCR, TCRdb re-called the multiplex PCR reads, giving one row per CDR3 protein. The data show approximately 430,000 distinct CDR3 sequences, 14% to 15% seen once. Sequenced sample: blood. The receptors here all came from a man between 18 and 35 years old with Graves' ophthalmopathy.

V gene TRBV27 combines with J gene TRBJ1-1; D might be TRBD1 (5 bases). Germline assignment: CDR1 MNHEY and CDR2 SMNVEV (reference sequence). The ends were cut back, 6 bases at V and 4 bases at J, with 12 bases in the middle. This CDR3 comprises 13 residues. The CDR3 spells CASRESRGTEAFF. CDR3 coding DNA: TGTGCCAGCAGGGAGTCAAGGGGCACTGAAGCTTTCTTT.

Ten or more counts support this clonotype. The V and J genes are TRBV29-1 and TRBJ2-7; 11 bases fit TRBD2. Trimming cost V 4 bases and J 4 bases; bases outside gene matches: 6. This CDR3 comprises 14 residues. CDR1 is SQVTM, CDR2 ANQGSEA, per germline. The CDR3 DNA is TGCAGCGTTGCAGTGACTAGCGGGATTTACGAGCAGTACTTC. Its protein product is CSVAVTSGIYEQYF.

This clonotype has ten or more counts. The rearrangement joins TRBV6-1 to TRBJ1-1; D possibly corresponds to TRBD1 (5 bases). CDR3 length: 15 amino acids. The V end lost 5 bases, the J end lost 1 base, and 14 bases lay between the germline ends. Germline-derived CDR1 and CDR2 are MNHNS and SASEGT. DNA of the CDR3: TGTGCCAGCAGTCCCTCGACAGTCGGGAACACTGAAGCTTTCTTT. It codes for CASSPSTVGNTEAFF.

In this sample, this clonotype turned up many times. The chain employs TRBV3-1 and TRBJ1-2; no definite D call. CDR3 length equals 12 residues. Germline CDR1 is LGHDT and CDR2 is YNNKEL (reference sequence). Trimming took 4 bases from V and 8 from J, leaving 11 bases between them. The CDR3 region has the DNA TGTGCCAGCAGCCGAGCCATATACGGCTACACCTTC. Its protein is CASSRAIYGYTF.

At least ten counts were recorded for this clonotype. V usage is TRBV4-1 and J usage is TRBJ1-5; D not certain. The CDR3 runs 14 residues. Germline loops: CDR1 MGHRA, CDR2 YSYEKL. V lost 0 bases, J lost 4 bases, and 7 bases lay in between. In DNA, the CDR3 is TGCGCCAGCAGCCAAGAAGCCCGAAATCAGCCCCAGCATTTT. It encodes CASSQEARNQPQHF.

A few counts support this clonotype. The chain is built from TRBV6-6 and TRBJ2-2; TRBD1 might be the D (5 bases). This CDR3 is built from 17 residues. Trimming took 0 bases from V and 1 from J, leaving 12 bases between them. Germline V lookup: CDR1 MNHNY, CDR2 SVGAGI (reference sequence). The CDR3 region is CASSYSMGQGNTGELFF. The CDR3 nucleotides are TGTGCCAGCAGTTACTCGATGGGGCAGGGGAACACCGGGGAGCTGTTTTTT.

DNA for the CDR3: TGCGCCAGCAGCTTCCCAGGGGGGACTGAAGCTTTCTTT. Translating gives CASSFPGGTEAFF. V is TRBV5-1 and J is TRBJ1-1; 7 nucleotides agree with TRBD1. The CDR3 extends over 13 amino acids. Trimming removed 2 bases from V and 5 bases from J; junction bases left unmatched: 3. From germline, CDR1 is SGHRS and CDR2 YFSETQ.

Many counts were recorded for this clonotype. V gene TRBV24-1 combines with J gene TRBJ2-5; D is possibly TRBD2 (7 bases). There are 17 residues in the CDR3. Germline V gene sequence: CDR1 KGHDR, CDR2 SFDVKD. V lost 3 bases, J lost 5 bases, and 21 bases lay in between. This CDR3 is CATSDGGGGPRRETQYF. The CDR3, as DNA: TGTGCCACCAGTGATGGGGGAGGGGGGCCCCGGAGGGAGACCCAGTACTTC.

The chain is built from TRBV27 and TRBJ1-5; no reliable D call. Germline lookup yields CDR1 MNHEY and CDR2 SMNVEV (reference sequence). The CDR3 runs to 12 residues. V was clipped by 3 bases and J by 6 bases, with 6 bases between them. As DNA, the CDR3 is TGTGCCAGCAGTTTCCCCTCTCAGCCCCAGCATTTT. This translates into CASSFPSQPQHF.

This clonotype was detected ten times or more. The CDR3 DNA is TGTGCCACCAGTGACCCGTGGAAGGACTGGGGGAGCACAGATACGCAGTATTTT. Translation gives CATSDPWKDWGSTDTQYF. The genes are TRBV24-1 and TRBJ2-3, with D perhaps being TRBD1 or TRBD2 (5 bases each). Germline CDR1 and CDR2: KGHDR and SFDVKD. This CDR3 has 18 amino acids. Between the trimmed V and J ends, which lost 4 bases and 0 bases, there was a span of 19 bases.

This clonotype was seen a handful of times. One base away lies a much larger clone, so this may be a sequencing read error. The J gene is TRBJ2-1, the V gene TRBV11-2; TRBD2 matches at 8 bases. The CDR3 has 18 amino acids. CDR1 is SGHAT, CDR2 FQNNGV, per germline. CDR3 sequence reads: CASSVDQSGSWSYNEQFF. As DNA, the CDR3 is TGTGCCAGCAGCGTAGATCAAAGCGGGAGTTGGTCCTACAATGAGCAGTTCTTC.

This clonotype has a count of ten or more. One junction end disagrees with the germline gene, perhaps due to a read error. The CDR3 protein is CASSLVPEANEQFF. CDR3 in DNA: TGCGCCAGCAGTTTGGTACCCGAGGCCAATGAGCAGTTCTTC. The chain is built from TRBV5-1 and TRBJ2-1; D remains ambiguous. The CDR3 runs 14 residues. Germline CDR1 and CDR2: SGHRS and YFSETQ. The whole variable domain, remainder taken from reference TRBV5-1 and TRBJ2-1, is KAGVTQTPRYLIKTRGQQVTLSCSPISGHRSVSWYQQTPGQGLQFLFEYFSETQRNKGNFPGRFSGRQFSNSRSEMNVSTLELGDSALYLCASSLVPEANEQFFGPGTRLTVL.

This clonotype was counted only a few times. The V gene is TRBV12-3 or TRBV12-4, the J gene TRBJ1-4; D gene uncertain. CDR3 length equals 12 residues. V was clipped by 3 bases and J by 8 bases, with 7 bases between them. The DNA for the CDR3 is TGTGCCAGCAGTTTGCCTGGGGAAAAACTGTTTTTT. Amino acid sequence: CASSLPGEKLFF.

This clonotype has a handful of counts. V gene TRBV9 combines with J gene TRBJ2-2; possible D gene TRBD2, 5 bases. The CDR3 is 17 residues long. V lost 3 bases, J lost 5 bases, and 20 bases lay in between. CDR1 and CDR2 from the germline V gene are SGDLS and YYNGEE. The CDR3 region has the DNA TGTGCCAGCAGCGGATTCTGGCGGGTAGGATTGACCGGGGAGCTGTTTTTT. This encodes CASSGFWRVGLTGELFF.

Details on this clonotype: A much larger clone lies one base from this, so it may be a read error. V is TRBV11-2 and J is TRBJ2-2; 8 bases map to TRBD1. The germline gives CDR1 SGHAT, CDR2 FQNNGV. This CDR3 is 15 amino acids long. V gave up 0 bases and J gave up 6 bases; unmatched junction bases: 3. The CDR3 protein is CASSLDRGQAGELFF. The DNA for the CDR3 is TGTGCCAGCAGCTTAGACAGGGGGCAGGCCGGGGAGCTGTTTTTT.

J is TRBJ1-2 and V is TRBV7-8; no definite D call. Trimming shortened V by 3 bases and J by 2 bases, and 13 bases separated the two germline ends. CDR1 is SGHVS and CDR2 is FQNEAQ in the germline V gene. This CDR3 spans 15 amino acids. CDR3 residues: CASSLVVAQNYGYTF. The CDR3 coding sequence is TGTGCCAGCAGCTTGGTCGTCGCACAGAACTATGGCTACACCTTC.

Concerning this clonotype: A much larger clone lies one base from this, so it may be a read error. The CDR3 DNA is TGCGCCACAAAAAGGGCAGAGATGCGAGAGACCCAGTACTTC. Translation: CATKRAEMRETQYF. The gene calls are TRBV5-1 and TRBJ2-5; no clear D gene. Germline loops: CDR1 SGHRS, CDR2 YFSETQ. The ends were cut back, 9 bases at V and 4 bases at J, with 19 bases in the middle. The CDR3 totals 14 residues.

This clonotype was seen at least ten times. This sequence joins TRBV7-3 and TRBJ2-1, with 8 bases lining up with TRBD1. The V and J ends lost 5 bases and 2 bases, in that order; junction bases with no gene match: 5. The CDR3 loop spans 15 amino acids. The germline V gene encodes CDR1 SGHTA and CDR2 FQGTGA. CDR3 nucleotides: TGTGCCAGCAGCGCAGGGGGCGTCGCCTACAATGAGCAGTTCTTC. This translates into CASSAGGVAYNEQFF.

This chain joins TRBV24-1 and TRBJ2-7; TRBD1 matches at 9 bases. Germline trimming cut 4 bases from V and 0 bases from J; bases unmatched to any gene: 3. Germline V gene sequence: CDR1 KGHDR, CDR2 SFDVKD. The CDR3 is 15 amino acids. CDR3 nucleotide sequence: TGTGCCACCAGTGACGGGACAGGGATCTCCTACGAGCAGTACTTC. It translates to CATSDGTGISYEQYF.